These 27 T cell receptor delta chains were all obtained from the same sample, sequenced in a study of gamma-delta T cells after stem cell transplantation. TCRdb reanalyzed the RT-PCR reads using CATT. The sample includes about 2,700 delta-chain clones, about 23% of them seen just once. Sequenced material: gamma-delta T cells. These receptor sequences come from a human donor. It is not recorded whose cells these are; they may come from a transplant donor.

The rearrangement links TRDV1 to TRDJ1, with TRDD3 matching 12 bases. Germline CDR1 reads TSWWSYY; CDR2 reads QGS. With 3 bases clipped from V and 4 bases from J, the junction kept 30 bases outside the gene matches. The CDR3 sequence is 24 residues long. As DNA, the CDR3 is TGTGCTCTTGGGGAGACAATACTTCCACCTGTACTGGGGGATACCAAGCCGGTAAGCGATAAACTCATCTTT. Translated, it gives CALGETILPPVLGDTKPVSDKLIF.

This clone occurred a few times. In nucleotides, the CDR3 is TGTGCCTTTGGTCTTCCGGGTCTTCCAGTCTCCGATAAACTCATCTTT. Amino acids: CAFGLPGLPVSDKLIF. The chain employs TRDV3 and TRDJ1, with D possibly being TRDD2 (5 bases). Germline loops: CDR1 TVYSNPD, CDR2 GDNSRS (reference sequence). CDR3 length: 16 residues. Deletions cut 2 bases from V and 3 bases from J, with 22 bases between.

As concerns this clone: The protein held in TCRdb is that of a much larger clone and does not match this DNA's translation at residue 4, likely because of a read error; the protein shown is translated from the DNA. The CDR3 reads CALRDFPTGRTGGYGRKLIF. As DNA, the CDR3 is TGTGCTCTTAGGGACTTTCCTACCGGTAGGACTGGGGGATACGGAAGGAAGCTCATCTTT. J is TRDJ1 and V is TRDV1; 13 nucleotides line up with TRDD3. CDR3 length: 20 amino acids. Germline V lookup: CDR1 TSWWSYY, CDR2 QGS.

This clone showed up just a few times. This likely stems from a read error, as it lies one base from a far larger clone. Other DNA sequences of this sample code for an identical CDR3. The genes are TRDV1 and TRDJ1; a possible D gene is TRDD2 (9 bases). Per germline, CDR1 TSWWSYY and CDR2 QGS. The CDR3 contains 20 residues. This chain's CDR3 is CALGEAFLRTGGLYTDKLIF. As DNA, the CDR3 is TGTGCTCTTGGGGAAGCCTTCCTACGGACTGGGGGTTTGTACACTGATAAACTCATCTTT.

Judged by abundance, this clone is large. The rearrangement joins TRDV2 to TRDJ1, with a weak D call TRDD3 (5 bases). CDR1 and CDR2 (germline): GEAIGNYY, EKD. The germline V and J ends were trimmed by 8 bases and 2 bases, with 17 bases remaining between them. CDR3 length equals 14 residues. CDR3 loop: CAYSRWWDTDKLIF. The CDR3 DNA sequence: TGTGCCTACTCGAGGTGGTGGGATACCGATAAACTCATCTTT.

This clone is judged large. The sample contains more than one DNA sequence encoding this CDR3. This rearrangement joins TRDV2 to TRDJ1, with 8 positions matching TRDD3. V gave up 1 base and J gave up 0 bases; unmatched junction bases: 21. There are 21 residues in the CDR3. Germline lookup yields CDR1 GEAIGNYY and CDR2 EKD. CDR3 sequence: CACDTRRRLTGGSPDTDKLIF. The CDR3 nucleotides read TGTGCCTGTGACACTCGTCGCCGCCTTACTGGGGGTTCTCCGGACACCGATAAACTCATCTTT.

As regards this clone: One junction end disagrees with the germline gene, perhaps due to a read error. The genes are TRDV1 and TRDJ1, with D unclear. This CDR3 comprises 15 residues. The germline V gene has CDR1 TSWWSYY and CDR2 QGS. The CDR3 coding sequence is TGTGCTCTTGGGGAGGGGCCCGGGGCTTATGATAAACTCACCTTT. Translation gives CALGEGPGAYDKLTF.

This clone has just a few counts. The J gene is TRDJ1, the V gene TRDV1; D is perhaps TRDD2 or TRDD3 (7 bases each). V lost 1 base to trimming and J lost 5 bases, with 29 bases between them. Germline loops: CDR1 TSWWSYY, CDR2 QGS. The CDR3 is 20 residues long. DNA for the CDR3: TGTGCTCTTGGGGAACAAGTTTCCTACCCTACTGGGGATCCTGAGGATAAACTCATCTTT. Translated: CALGEQVSYPTGDPEDKLIF.

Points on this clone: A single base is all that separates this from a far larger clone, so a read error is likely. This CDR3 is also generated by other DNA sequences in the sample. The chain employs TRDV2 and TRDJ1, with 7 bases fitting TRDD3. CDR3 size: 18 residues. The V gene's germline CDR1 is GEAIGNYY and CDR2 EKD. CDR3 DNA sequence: TGTGCCTGCGACACCCTTTTGATTACTGGGGACCTCACCGATAAACTCATCTTT. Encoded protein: CACDTLLITGDLTDKLIF.

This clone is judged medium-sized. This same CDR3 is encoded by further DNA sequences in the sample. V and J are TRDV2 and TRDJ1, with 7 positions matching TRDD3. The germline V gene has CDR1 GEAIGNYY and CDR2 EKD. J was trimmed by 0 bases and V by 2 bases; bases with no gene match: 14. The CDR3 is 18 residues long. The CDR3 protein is CACDRRTRGDSYTDKLIF. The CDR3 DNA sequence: TGTGCCTGTGACAGACGGACGAGGGGGGATTCTTACACCGATAAACTCATCTTT.

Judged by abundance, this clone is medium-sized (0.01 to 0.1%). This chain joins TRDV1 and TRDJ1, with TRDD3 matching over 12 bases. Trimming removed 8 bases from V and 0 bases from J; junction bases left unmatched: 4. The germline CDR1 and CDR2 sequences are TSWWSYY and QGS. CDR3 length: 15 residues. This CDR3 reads CALFWGIRNTDKLIF. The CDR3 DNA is TGTGCTCTTTTCTGGGGGATACGAAACACCGATAAACTCATCTTT.

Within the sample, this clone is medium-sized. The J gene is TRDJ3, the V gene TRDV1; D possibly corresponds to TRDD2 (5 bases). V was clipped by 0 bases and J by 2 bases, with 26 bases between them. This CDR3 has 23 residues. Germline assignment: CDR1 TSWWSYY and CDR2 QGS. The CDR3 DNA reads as TGTGCTCTTGGGGAACTCGGCCGCTTCCCTCCCGTCGGGCGTACCTGGGACACCCGACAGATGTTTTTC. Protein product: CALGELGRFPPVGRTWDTRQMFF.

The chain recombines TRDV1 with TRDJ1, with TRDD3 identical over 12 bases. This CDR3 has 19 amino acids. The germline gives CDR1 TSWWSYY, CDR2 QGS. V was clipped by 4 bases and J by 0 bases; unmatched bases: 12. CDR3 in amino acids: CALGVWLTGGYPYTDKLIF. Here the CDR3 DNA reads TGTGCTCTTGGGGTTTGGTTGACTGGGGGATACCCATACACCGATAAACTCATCTTT.

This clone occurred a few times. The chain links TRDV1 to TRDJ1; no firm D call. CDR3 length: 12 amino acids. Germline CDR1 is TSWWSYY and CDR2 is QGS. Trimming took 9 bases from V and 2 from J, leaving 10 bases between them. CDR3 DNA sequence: TGTGCTCTGGGCGAGGGGACCGATAAACTCATCTTT. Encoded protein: CALGEGTDKLIF.

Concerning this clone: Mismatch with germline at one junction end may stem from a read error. The CDR3 DNA is TGTGCCTGTGACATTGGGGAGGCCCGCCCCTGGGACACCCGGCAGATGTTTTTC. Translating gives CACDIGEARPWDTRQMFF. This sequence joins TRDV2 and TRDJ3; weak D call: TRDD3 (5 bases). CDR3 length: 18 residues. Germline V gene data show CDR1 as GEAIGNYY and CDR2 as EKD.

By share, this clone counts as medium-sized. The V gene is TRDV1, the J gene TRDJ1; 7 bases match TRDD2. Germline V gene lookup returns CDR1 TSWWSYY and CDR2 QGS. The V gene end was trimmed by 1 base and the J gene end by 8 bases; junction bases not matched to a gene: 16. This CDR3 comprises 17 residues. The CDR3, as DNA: TGTGCTCTTGGGGAACGGTTCCTACGTGTCTATGCAGTCAAACTCATCTTT. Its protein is CALGERFLRVYAVKLIF.

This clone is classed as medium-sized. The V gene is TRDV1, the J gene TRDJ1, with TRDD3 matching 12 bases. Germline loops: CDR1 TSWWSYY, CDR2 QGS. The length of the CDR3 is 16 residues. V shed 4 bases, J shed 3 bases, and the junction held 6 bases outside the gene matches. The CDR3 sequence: CALGASTGGYSDKLIF. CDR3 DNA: TGTGCTCTTGGGGCCTCTACTGGGGGATACTCCGATAAACTCATCTTT.

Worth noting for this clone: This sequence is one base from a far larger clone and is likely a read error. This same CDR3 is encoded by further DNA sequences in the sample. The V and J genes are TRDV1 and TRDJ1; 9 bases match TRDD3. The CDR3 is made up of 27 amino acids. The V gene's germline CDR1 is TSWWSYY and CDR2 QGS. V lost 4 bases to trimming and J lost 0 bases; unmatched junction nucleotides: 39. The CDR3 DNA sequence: TGTGCTCTTGGGGCGAAAGCCGGGCCGACCTTCCCTTCCGTCCAATACCCTGGGGGATTATACACCGATAAACTCATCTTT. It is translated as CALGAKAGPTFPSVQYPGGLYTDKLIF.

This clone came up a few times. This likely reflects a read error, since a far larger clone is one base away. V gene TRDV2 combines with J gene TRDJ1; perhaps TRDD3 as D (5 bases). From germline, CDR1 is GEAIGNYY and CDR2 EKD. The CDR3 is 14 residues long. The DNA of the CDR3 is TGTGCCTGTGACTACAGGGGGCTCTCCGATAAACCCATCTTT. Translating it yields CACDYRGLSDKPIF.

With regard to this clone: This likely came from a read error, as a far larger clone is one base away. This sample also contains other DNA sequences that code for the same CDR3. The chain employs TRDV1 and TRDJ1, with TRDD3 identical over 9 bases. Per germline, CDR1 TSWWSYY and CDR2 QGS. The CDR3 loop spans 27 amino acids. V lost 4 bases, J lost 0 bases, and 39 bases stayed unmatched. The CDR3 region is CALGAKAGPTFPSVQYPGGLYTDKLIF. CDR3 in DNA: TGTGCTCTTGGGGCAAAAGCCGGGCCGACCTTCCCTTCCGTCCAATACCCTGGGGGATTGTACACCGATAAACTCATCTTT.

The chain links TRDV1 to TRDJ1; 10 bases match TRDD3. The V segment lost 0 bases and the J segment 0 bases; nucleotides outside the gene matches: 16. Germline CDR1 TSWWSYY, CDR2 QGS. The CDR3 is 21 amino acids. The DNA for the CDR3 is TGTGCTCTTGGGGAACTGGGATCTGCTCGGGGGATACGAATTAACACCGATAAACTCATCTTT. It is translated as CALGELGSARGIRINTDKLIF.

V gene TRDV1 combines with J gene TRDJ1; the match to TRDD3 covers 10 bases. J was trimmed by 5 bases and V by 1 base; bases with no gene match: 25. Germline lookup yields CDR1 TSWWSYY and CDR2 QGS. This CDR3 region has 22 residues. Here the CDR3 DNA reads TGTGCTCTTGGGGAACCCCTCCACTACGGACTCGTAACTGGGGGATCGGTTGATAAACTCATCTTT. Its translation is CALGEPLHYGLVTGGSVDKLIF.

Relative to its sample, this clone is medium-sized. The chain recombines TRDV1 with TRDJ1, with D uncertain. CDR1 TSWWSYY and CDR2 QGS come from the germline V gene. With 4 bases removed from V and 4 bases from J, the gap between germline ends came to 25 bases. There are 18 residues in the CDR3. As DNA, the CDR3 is TGTGCTCTTGGGGCATTGAAGGCCGTGGCCTGCAACTACGATAAACTCATCTTT. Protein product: CALGALKAVACNYDKLIF.

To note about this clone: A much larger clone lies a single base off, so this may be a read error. The CDR3 nucleotides read TGTGCCTGTGACACCAAAGGGGATACATGCGGCTACACCGATAAACTCATCTTT. Translation gives CACDTKGDTCGYTDKLIF. V usage is TRDV2 and J usage is TRDJ1; 8 nucleotides align to TRDD3. The germline V gene has CDR1 GEAIGNYY and CDR2 EKD. Losses at the gene ends were 0 bases for V and 0 bases for J; bases not matched to a gene: 11. This CDR3 has 18 residues.

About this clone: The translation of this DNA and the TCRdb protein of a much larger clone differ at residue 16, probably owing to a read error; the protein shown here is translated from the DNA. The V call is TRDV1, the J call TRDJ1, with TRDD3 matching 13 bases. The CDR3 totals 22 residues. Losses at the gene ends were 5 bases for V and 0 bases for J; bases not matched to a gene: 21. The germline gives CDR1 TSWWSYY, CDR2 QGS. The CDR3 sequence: CALGTKGRPFYWGIRDTDKLIF. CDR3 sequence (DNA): TGTGCTCTTGGGACTAAGGGACGTCCCTTTTACTGGGGGATACGCGACACCGATAAACTCATCTTT.

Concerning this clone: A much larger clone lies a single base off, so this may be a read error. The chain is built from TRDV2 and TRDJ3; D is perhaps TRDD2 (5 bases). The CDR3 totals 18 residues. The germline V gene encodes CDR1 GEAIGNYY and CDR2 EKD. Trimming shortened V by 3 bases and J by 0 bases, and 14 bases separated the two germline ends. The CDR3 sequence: CACDAASPSSWDTRQMFF. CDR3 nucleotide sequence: TGTGCCTGTGACGCCGCGTCTCCTAGCTCCTGGGACACCCGACAGATGTTTTTC.

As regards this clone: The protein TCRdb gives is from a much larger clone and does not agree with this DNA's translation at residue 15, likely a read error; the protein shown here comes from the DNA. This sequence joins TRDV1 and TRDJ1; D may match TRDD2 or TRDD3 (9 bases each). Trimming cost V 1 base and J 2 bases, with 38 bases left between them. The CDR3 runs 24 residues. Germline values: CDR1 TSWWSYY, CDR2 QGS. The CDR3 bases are TGTGCTCTTGGGGAACGAGCCCTTCCTACGCATACTGGGGGACACGGATTAGGGACCGATAAACTCATCTTT. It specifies CALGERALPTHTGGHGLGTDKLIF.